A selection of T cell receptor beta chains follows, all from one sample in a study of blood T cell repertoires in COVID-19. Here immunoSEQ multiplex PCR was the method, and the copy in TCRdb shows in-frame clones only, minus some. The sample holds approximately 140,000 clones, approximately 90% seen once. Specimen: peripheral blood. Receptors were obtained from a woman aged 55-69 years with active or convalescent COVID-19. Both conserved end residues are part of each CDR3. A D gene is named only where the DNA matches it firmly. A clone size is listed for some rows: how often the clone was seen (once, few, many), or a class if it is expanded.

V gene,J gene,clone size,D gene,CDR3 DNA,CDR3 protein
TRBV6-5,TRBJ1-3,.,TRBD1,TGTGCCAGCAGTTACCAGGGGGCGAAAGGAAACACCATATATTTT,CASSYQGAKGNTIYF
TRBV5-1,TRBJ1-2,.,TRBD1,TGCGCCACCGGTACAGGGGATGGCTATGGCTACACCTTC,CATGTGDGYGYTF
TRBV2,TRBJ2-7,.,TRBD1,TGTGCCAGCAGTGTAACTTATGGGGACAGGGGTTACGAGCAGTACTTC,CASSVTYGDRGYEQYF
TRBV10-3,TRBJ2-2,.,TRBD2,TGTGCCATCAGTGAGTCACGACTAGCGGGGAGGACCGGGGAGCTGTTTTTT,CAISESRLAGRTGELFF
TRBV6-5,TRBJ1-5,.,.,TGTGCCAGCGAAGGAGGAGGCAATCAGCCCCAGCATTTT,CASEGGGNQPQHF
TRBV6-1,TRBJ1-5,.,TRBD1,TGTGCCAGCAGTGAAGGGGTAATAGGACAGGGCAATCAGCCCCAGCATTTT,CASSEGVIGQGNQPQHF
TRBV10-2,TRBJ2-7,.,TRBD2,TGCGCCAGCAGTGGGACTAGCGGGGGGGCTTACGAGCAGTACTTC,CASSGTSGGAYEQYF
TRBV21-1,TRBJ2-7,.,.,TGTGCCAGCAGCAAAACGAGGCGAGACTATATTTCCTACGAGCAGTACTTC,CASSKTRRDYISYEQYF
TRBV10-1,TRBJ2-7,once,.,TGCGCCAGCAGTGAATCAGGGAAGGGCTACGAGCAGTACTTC,CASSESGKGYEQYF
TRBV19,TRBJ1-2,.,TRBD1,TGTGCCAGTAGTTCAACAGGGGTTCATGGCTACACCTTC,CASSSTGVHGYTF
TRBV14,TRBJ1-2,.,.,TGTGCCAGCAGCCAAGATTATGGGGGCGGCTATGGCTACACCTTC,CASSQDYGGGYGYTF
TRBV18,TRBJ2-3,once,TRBD1,TGTGCCAGCTCACTGGGGACAGGGGGCGAGATGGGCACAGATACGCAGTATTTT,CASSLGTGGEMGTDTQYF
TRBV6-6,TRBJ1-1,.,.,TGTGCCAGCAGTTACGGGGGGTCGACTGAAGCTTTCTTT,CASSYGGSTEAFF
TRBV9,TRBJ2-7,.,TRBD1,TGTGCCAGCAGCACGGGACAGGGCAACGAGCAGTACTTC,CASSTGQGNEQYF
TRBV5-5,TRBJ1-1,.,.,TGTGCCAGCAGCTTGTCCAGTCTGAACACTGAAGCTTTCTTT,CASSLSSLNTEAFF
TRBV6-5,TRBJ1-2,.,TRBD1,TGTGCCAGCAGTTACTCCCAGGACAGGCTTGGCTACACCTTC,CASSYSQDRLGYTF
TRBV7-2,TRBJ2-1,.,TRBD1,TGTGCCAGCAGCTTAGCGAAGGGGGCCCCCTACAATGAGCAGTTCTTC,CASSLAKGAPYNEQFF
TRBV6-5,TRBJ1-6,.,TRBD1,TGTGCCAGCAGTAAGACAGGGAACAACTCACCCCTCCACTTT,CASSKTGNNSPLHF
TRBV25-1,TRBJ1-3,few,TRBD1,TGTGCCAGCAGTGAATACTACAGGGGGCTGGACACCATATATTTT,CASSEYYRGLDTIYF
TRBV7-6,TRBJ1-2,.,TRBD1,TGTGCCAGCAGCCGATTTGACAGGGGGAATGGCTACACCTTC,CASSRFDRGNGYTF
TRBV18,TRBJ2-5,.,.,TGTGCCAGCTCACCCGGGGAAACAGAGACCCAGTACTTC,CASSPGETETQYF
TRBV7-2,TRBJ1-2,.,.,TGTGCCAGCAGCACTGGACACGTGGATCTGGGCGGCTACACCTTC,CASSTGHVDLGGYTF
TRBV6-5,TRBJ2-7,.,.,TGTGCCAGCAGCTCAGGACAGAGCTCCTACGAGCAGTACTTC,CASSSGQSSYEQYF
TRBV6-2/TRBV6-3,TRBJ1-6,.,.,TGTGCCAGCAGTCGCTCAGGGGACCTCCACTTT,CASSRSGDLHF